The subject of this entry is one T cell receptor beta chain. Its specificity is not known. The entry originates in a study of blood T cells in healthy people across ages. This CDR3 spans 15 amino acids. The V end was cut by 0 bases, the J end by 0 bases, with 6 bases between. Looked up from germline, CDR1 is LGHNA and CDR2 is YSLEER. It was with a sample-barcoded 5' primer and a J-beta primer mix that a second PCR of about 6 to 12 cycles was run. Each CDR3 protein gets one entry after TCRdb re-called the 5' RACE reads with MiXCR. The table includes about 690,000 distinct CDR3 sequences, over 40% detected once. Study-wide points: Strongly correlated with naive T cell percentage was TCR beta diversity.

The sequenced material came from blood. The source is a man older than 75 in good health. The chain links TRBV4-3 to TRBJ1-3; D is unresolved. The CDR3 bases are TGCGCCAGCAGCCAAGATACGGTCTCTGGAAACACCATATATTTT. The encoded protein is CASSQDTVSGNTIYF.